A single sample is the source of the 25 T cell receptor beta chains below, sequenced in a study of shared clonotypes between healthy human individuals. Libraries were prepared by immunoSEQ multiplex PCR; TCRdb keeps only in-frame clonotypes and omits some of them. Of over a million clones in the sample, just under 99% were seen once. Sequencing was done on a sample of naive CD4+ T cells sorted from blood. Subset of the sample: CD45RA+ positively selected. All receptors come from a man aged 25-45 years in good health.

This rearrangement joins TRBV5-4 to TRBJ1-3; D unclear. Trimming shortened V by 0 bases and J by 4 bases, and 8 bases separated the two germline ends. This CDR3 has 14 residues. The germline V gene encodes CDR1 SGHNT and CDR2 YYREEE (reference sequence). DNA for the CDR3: TGTGCCAGCAGCTTGGCGGGGAGAGGAAACACCATATATTTT. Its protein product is CASSLAGRGNTIYF. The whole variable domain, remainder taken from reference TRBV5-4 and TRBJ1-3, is ETGVTQSPTHLIKTRGQQVTLRCSSQSGHNTVSWYQQALGQGPQFIFQYYREEENGRGNFPPRFSGLQFPNYSSELNVNALELDDSALYLCASSLAGRGNTIYFGEGSWLTVV.

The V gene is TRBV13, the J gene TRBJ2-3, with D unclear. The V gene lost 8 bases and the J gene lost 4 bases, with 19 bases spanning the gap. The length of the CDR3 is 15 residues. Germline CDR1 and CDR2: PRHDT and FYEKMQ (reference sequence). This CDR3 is CASRILTKGPDTQYF. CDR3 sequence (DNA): TGTGCCAGCCGTATCCTTACCAAGGGCCCAGATACGCAGTATTTT.

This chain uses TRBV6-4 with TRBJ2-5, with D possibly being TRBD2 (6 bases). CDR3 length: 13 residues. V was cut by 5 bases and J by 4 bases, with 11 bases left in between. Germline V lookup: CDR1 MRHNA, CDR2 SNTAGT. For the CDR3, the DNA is TGTGCCAGCAGTTCTCAGGGAGGAGAGACCCAGTACTTC. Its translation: CASSSQGGETQYF.

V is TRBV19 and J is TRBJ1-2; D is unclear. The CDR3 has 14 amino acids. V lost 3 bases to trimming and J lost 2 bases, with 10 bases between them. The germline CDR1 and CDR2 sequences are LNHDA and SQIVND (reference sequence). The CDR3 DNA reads TGTGCCAGTAGTATTAGACACTCCAACTATGGCTACACCTTC. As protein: CASSIRHSNYGYTF.

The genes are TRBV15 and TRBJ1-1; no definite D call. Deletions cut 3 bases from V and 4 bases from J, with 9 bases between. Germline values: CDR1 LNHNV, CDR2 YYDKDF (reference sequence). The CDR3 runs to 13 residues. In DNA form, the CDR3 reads TGTGCCACCAGCAGTTGGATTGGCACTGAAGCTTTCTTT. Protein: CATSSWIGTEAFF.

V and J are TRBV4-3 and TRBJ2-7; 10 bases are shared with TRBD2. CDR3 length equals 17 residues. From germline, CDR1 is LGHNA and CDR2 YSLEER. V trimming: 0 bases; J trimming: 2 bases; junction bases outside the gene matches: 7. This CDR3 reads CASSQDWASGRPYEQYF. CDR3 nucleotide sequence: TGCGCCAGCAGCCAAGATTGGGCTAGCGGGAGACCCTACGAGCAGTACTTC.

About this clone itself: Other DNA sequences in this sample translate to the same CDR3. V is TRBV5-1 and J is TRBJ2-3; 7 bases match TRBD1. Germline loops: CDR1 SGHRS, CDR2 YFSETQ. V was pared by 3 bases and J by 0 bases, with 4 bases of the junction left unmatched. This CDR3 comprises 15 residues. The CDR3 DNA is TGCGCCAGCAGCTCATTGACAGGGAGCACAGATACGCAGTATTTT. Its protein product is CASSSLTGSTDTQYF.

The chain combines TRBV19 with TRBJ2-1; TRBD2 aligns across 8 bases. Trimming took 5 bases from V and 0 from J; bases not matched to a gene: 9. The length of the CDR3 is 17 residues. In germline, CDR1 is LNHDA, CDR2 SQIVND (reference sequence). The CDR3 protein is CASSPGGNVFSYNEQFF. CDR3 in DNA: TGTGCCAGTAGTCCGGGGGGGAATGTGTTCTCCTACAATGAGCAGTTCTTC.

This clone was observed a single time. CDR3 in DNA: TGTGCCAGCAGTTACTCCGCACAGGGACATGAGCAGTTCTTC. Translation gives CASSYSAQGHEQFF. V usage is TRBV6-5 and J usage is TRBJ2-1; D may be TRBD1 (6 bases). CDR3 size: 14 residues. The germline gives CDR1 MNHEY, CDR2 SVGAGI. Trimming took 0 bases from V and 8 from J, leaving 11 bases between them.

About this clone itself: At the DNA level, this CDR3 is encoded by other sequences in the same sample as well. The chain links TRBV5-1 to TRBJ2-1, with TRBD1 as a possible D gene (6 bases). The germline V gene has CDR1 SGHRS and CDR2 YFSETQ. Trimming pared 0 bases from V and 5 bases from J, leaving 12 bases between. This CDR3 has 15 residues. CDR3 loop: CASSLEWGRNNEQFF. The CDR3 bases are TGCGCCAGCAGCTTGGAGTGGGGGCGAAACAATGAGCAGTTCTTC. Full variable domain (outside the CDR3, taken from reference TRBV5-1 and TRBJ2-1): KAGVTQTPRYLIKTRGQQVTLSCSPISGHRSVSWYQQTPGQGLQFLFEYFSETQRNKGNFPGRFSGRQFSNSRSEMNVSTLELGDSALYLCASSLEWGRNNEQFFGPGTRLTVL.

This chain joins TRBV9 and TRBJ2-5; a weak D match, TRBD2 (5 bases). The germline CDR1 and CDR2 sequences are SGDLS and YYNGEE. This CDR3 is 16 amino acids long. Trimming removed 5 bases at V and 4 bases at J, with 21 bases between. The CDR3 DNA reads TGTGCCAGCAGTCCACTCGGCGGGCTGAAGGGAGAGACCCAGTACTTC. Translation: CASSPLGGLKGETQYF.

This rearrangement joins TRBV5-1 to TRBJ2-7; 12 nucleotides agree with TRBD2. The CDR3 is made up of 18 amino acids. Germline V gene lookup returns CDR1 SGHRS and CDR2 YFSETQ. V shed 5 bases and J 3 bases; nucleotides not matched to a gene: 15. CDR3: CASSYGLAGTTNYYEQYF. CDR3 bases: TGCGCCAGCAGTTATGGACTAGCGGGAACCACTAACTACTACGAGCAGTACTTC.

CDR3: CASSLGVSGSEAFF. CDR3 DNA: TGCGCCAGCAGCTTGGGGGTTTCGGGGTCTGAAGCTTTCTTT. This chain connects TRBV5-1 to TRBJ1-1; D is uncertain. The germline gives CDR1 SGHRS, CDR2 YFSETQ. The germline V and J ends were trimmed by 0 bases and 6 bases, with 12 bases remaining between them. The length of the CDR3 is 14 residues.

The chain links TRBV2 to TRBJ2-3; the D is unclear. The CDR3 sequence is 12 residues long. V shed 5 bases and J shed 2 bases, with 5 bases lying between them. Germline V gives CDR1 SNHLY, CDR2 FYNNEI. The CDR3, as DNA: TGTGCCAGCAGTTTGCACACAGATACGCAGTATTTT. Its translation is CASSLHTDTQYF.

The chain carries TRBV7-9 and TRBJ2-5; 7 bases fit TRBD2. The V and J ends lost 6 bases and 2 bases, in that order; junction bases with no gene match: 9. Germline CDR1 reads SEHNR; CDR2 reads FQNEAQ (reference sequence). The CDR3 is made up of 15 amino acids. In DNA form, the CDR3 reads TGTGCCAGCAGACCCCTCTCGGGAGGACAAGAGACCCAGTACTTC. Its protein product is CASRPLSGGQETQYF.

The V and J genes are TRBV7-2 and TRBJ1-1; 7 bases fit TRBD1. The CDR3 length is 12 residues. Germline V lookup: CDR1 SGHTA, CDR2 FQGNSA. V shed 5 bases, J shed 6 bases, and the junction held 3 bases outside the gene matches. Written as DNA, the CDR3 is TGTGCCAGCAGCAACCAGGGGGCTGAAGCTTTCTTT. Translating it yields CASSNQGAEAFF.

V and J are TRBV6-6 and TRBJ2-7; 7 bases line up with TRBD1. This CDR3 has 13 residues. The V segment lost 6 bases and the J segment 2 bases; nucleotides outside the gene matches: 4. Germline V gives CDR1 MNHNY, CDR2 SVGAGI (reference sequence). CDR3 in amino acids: CASRRTGTYEQYF. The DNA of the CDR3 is TGTGCCAGCAGACGGACAGGCACCTACGAGCAGTACTTC.

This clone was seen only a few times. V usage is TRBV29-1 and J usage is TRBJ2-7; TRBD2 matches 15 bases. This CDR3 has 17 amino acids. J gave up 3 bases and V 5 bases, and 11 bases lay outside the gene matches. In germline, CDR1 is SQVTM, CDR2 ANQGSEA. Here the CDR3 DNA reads TGCAGCGTTCGCGGCGGACTAGCGGGAGGGAATCTCTACGAGCAGTACTTC. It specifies CSVRGGLAGGNLYEQYF.

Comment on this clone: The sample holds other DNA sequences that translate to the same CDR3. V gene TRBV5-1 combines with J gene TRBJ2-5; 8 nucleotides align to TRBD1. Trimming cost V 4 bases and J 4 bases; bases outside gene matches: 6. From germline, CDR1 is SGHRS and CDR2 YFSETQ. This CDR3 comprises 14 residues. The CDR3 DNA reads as TGCGCCAGCAGCCTCCAGGGGGCATCAGAGACCCAGTACTTC. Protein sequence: CASSLQGASETQYF.

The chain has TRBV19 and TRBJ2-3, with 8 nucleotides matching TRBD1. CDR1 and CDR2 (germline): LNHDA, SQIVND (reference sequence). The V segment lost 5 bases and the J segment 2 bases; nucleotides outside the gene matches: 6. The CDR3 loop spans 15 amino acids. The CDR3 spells CASSLGQGLTDTQYF. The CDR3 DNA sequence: TGTGCCAGTAGTCTAGGACAGGGACTCACAGATACGCAGTATTTT.

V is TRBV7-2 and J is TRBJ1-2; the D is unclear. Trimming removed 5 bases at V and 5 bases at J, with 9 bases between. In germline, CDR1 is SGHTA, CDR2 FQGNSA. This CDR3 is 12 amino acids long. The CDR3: CASSAGQYGYTF. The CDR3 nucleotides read TGTGCCAGCAGCGCCGGGCAATATGGCTACACCTTC.

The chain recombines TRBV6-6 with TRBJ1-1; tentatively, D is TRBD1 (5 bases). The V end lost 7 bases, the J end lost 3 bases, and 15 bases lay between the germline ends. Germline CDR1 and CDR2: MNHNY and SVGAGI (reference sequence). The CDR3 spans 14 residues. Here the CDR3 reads CASTPPPGDTEAFF. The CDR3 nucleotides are TGTGCCAGCACTCCCCCCCCGGGGGACACTGAAGCTTTCTTT.

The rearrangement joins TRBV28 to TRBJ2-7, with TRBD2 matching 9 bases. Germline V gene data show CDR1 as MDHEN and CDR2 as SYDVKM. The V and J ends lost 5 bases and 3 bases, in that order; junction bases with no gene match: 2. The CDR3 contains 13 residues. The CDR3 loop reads CASSTSGFYEQYF. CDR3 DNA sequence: TGTGCCAGCAGTACTAGCGGGTTCTACGAGCAGTACTTC.

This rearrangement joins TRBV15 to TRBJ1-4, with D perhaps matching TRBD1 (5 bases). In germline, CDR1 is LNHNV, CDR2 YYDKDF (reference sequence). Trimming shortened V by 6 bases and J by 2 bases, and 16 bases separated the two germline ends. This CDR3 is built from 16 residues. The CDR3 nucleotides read TGTGCCACCAGAACCGGGACCCGCGGGACTAATGAAAAACTGTTTTTT. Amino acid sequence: CATRTGTRGTNEKLFF.

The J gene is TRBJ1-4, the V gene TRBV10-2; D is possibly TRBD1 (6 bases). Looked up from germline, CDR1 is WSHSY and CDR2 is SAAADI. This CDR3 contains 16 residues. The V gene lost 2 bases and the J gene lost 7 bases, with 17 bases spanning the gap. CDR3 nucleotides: TGCGCCAGCAGTGAGCGTCGGGGGCGCCCCCGTGAAAAACTGTTTTTT. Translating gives CASSERRGRPREKLFF.